One T cell receptor (beta chain) is described in this entry. The source of the sample is a study of T-cell memory formation after mild COVID-19. V shed 4 bases and J shed 5 bases, with 17 bases lying between them. The CDR3 totals 15 residues. The germline gives CDR1 SGHVS, CDR2 FNYEAQ. MiXCR, applied by TCRdb to the 5' RACE reads, yields one record per CDR3 protein. The repertoire holds roughly 140,000 distinct CDR3 sequences, about 14% seen once, with around 27% in the top ten. Sequencing was performed on PBMCs or a T cell subset sorted from them (not recorded which). The J gene is TRBJ2-5, the V gene TRBV7-6; D assignment may be TRBD1 or TRBD2 (6 bases each). The receptor was derived from an adult woman who had mild COVID-19 (a few samples of this study predate the infection). Cell type and time point are not known. CDR3 protein: CASSSNPTGRETQYF. The CDR3 bases are TGTGCCAGCAGCTCCAACCCTACAGGGAGGGAGACCCAGTACTTC.